Shown below are 2 T cell receptor beta chains from a single sample sequenced in a study of PD-L1 blockade in urothelial cancer. TCRdb's copy holds only in-frame clones and misses some; the assay was immunoSEQ multiplex PCR. The table shows 55,000 to 85,000 clones, with about 89% occurring only once. Source: PBMCs, taken around atezolizumab (anti-PD-L1) treatment. These receptor sequences come from a man between 60 and 70 years old with urothelial cancer.

This clone came up once. V gene TRBV5-1 combines with J gene TRBJ1-6, with TRBD1 identical over 10 bases. Germline V lookup: CDR1 SGHRS, CDR2 YFSETQ. The J segment lost 10 bases and the V segment lost 4 bases, leaving 5 bases of the junction unmatched. The CDR3 is 14 amino acids. CDR3 sequence (DNA): TGCGCCAGCAGCGCCGGGACAGGGGACTCACCCCTCCACTTT. Amino acids: CASSAGTGDSPLHF.

This clone was observed once. The CDR3 spells CASSANRRYTGELFF. CDR3 bases: TGTGCCAGCAGCGCCAACAGGAGATACACCGGGGAGCTGTTTTTT. V and J are TRBV9 and TRBJ2-2, with a possible D match to TRBD1 (5 bases). The CDR3 sequence is 15 residues long. V gave up 3 bases and J gave up 3 bases, with 12 bases separating them. The germline CDR1 and CDR2 sequences are SGDLS and YYNGEE.